The 15 T cell receptor beta chains below come from one sample, sequenced in a study of beta chain features in type 1 diabetes. Reverse transcription of all isolated RNA meant that expressed TCRB transcripts were sequenced. Method: immunoSEQ multiplex PCR; TCRdb's copy keeps in-frame clones and lacks some. The sample yields over 150,000 clones, 13% seen once. Material for sequencing was central memory CD4+ T cells from blood. The receptors shown here come from a woman aged 18-30 years in good health.

This clone was seen more than once but under ten times. The chain couples TRBV27 to TRBJ1-1, with TRBD1 matching over 12 bases. This CDR3 is 16 amino acids long. The V segment lost 5 bases and the J segment 5 bases; nucleotides outside the gene matches: 9. Germline V CDR1 and CDR2: MNHEY, SMNVEV (reference sequence). The CDR3 region is CASSIRDRGLRTEAFF. CDR3 DNA: TGTGCCAGCAGTATCCGGGACAGGGGGCTGCGGACTGAAGCTTTCTTT.

The chain combines TRBV6-1 with TRBJ1-1; D not resolved. V lost 3 bases to trimming and J lost 12 bases, with 8 bases between them. The germline V gene has CDR1 MNHNS and CDR2 SASEGT. CDR3 length: 10 amino acids. The CDR3 DNA reads TGTGCCAGCAGTGAGCGAACGTCTTTCTTT. As protein: CASSERTSFF.

The chain recombines TRBV27 with TRBJ2-2, with 10 bases fitting TRBD2. Germline trimming cut 6 bases from V and 0 bases from J; bases unmatched to any gene: 10. The CDR3 sequence is 18 residues long. Germline CDR1 MNHEY, CDR2 SMNVEV (reference sequence). The CDR3: CASRRPGLAAANTGELFF. CDR3 bases: TGTGCCAGCAGACGTCCCGGACTAGCGGCCGCGAACACCGGGGAGCTGTTTTTT.

The chain carries TRBV28 and TRBJ2-1; the D gene is possibly TRBD1 (5 bases). The germline gives CDR1 MDHEN, CDR2 SYDVKM. Deletions cut 5 bases from V and 6 bases from J, with 17 bases between. This CDR3 is built from 15 residues. CDR3 loop: CASSLVGPLGNEQFF. Here the CDR3 DNA reads TGTGCCAGCAGTCTCGTGGGGCCCTTGGGCAATGAGCAGTTCTTC.

This clone showed up many times. This rearrangement joins TRBV30 to TRBJ1-1; D gene unclear. This CDR3 spans 12 amino acids. Germline V gene lookup returns CDR1 GTSNPN and CDR2 SVGIG (reference sequence). Deletions cut 0 bases from V and 7 bases from J, with 9 bases between. CDR3 DNA sequence: TGTGCCTGGAGTGTACGGTTTGGTGAAGCTTTCTTT. This gives the protein CAWSVRFGEAFF.

The rearrangement joins TRBV9 to TRBJ2-1, with D possibly matching TRBD2 (6 bases). CDR3 size: 20 residues. V was clipped by 4 bases and J by 5 bases, with 31 bases between them. Germline CDR1 is SGDLS and CDR2 is YYNGEE. The CDR3 region has the DNA TGTGCCAGCAGCCACCTGCCGGGAGTGCACGGACTATCGGCGAACAATGAGCAGTTCTTC. It specifies CASSHLPGVHGLSANNEQFF.

This clone has just a few counts. The chain links TRBV6-6 to TRBJ2-5; 9 positions agree with TRBD2. The CDR3 covers 13 residues. The V gene's germline CDR1 is MNHNY and CDR2 SVGAGI (reference sequence). Trimming took 8 bases from V and 9 from J; bases not matched to a gene: 10. The chain's CDR3 is CASEGGRAGPQYF. CDR3 in DNA: TGTGCCAGCGAAGGCGGGAGGGCCGGACCCCAGTACTTC.

The chain joins TRBV4-1 to TRBJ2-7; the match to TRBD2 covers 8 bases. Per germline, CDR1 MGHRA and CDR2 YSYEKL. V lost 4 bases, J lost 2 bases, and 7 bases stayed unmatched. The CDR3 runs to 15 residues. Here the CDR3 reads CASSPSTSVTYEQYF. For the CDR3, the DNA is TGCGCCAGCAGCCCCTCGACTAGCGTGACCTACGAGCAGTACTTC.

This clone was observed at least ten times. This chain connects TRBV6-1 to TRBJ2-4; D is unresolved. The CDR3 sequence is 17 residues long. The germline CDR1 and CDR2 sequences are MNHNS and SASEGT. V was clipped by 1 base and J by 0 bases, with 13 bases between them. The CDR3 is CASSEGIDPLAKNIQYF. The CDR3, as DNA: TGTGCCAGCAGTGAAGGTATCGATCCACTAGCCAAAAACATTCAGTACTTC.

The chain couples TRBV19 to TRBJ2-7; TRBD2 aligns across 8 bases. Germline lookup yields CDR1 LNHDA and CDR2 SQIVND (reference sequence). The CDR3 has 16 residues. With V trimmed by 6 bases and J by 0 bases, 10 bases remained unmatched. This CDR3 is CASSPTGTRSSYEQYF. In nucleotides, the CDR3 is TGTGCCAGTAGCCCCACCGGGACTAGGAGCTCCTACGAGCAGTACTTC.

Worth noting for this clone: The sample contains more than one DNA sequence encoding this CDR3. This chain uses TRBV7-9 with TRBJ2-5; the match to TRBD2 covers 13 bases. The J segment lost 1 base and the V segment lost 6 bases, leaving 5 bases of the junction unmatched. CDR3 size: 16 residues. From germline, CDR1 is SEHNR and CDR2 FQNEAQ (reference sequence). CDR3 amino acids: CASRSGLAGSQETQYF. In DNA, the CDR3 is TGTGCCAGCAGGTCGGGACTAGCGGGATCCCAAGAGACCCAGTACTTC.

This chain connects TRBV7-3 to TRBJ2-1, with a tentative D call TRBD2 (6 bases). CDR1 is SGHTA and CDR2 is FQGTGA in the germline V gene. V lost 5 bases, J lost 9 bases, and 17 bases lay in between. CDR3 length: 14 amino acids. CDR3 bases: TGTGCCAGCAGCGGTGGCGGGACCCTAGGTGAGCAGTTCTTC. Translation: CASSGGGTLGEQFF. Together with reference TRBV7-3 and TRBJ2-1, the CDR3 gives the full variable domain: GAGVSQTPSNKVTEKGKYVELRCDPISGHTALYWYRQSLGQGPEFLIYFQGTGAADDSGLPNDRFFAVRPEGSVSTLKIQRTERGDSAVYLCASSGGGTLGEQFFGPGTRLTVL.

V and J are TRBV30 and TRBJ2-1, with 7 bases aligning to TRBD1. With 0 bases clipped from V and 6 bases from J, the junction kept 2 bases outside the gene matches. The CDR3 extends over 13 amino acids. CDR1 is GTSNPN and CDR2 is SVGIG in the germline V gene (reference sequence). CDR3 DNA sequence: TGTGCCTGGAGTGTAGGGGGCTTCAATGAGCAGTTCTTC. As protein: CAWSVGGFNEQFF.

CDR3 loop: CASSLPGSGANVLTF. The DNA for the CDR3 is TGTGCCAGCAGCTTACCAGGTTCTGGGGCCAACGTCCTGACTTTC. The chain links TRBV7-3 to TRBJ2-6; D is undetermined. CDR3 length equals 15 residues. Germline CDR1 reads SGHTA; CDR2 reads FQGTGA. The ends were cut back, 2 bases at V and 1 base at J, with 6 bases in the middle.

In this sample, this clone turned up a few times. CDR3 loop: CSAKRQEPNEKLFF. For the CDR3, the DNA is TGCAGCGCTAAGCGACAGGAACCTAATGAAAAACTGTTTTTT. The chain is built from TRBV29-1 and TRBJ1-4; TRBD1 is a possible D gene (6 bases). The V gene lost 7 bases and the J gene lost 3 bases, with 15 bases spanning the gap. Germline assignment: CDR1 SQVTM and CDR2 ANQGSEA. The length of the CDR3 is 14 residues.